This T cell receptor (beta chain) is from a study of blood T cell repertoires in COVID-19. Clones were read by immunoSEQ multiplex PCR, and TCRdb kept only the in-frame ones, dropping some. The repertoire holds about 250,000 clones, with 84% as singletons. V was clipped by 6 bases and J by 1 base, with 12 bases between them. Germline CDR1 and CDR2: MNHEY and SMNVEV (reference sequence). The CDR3 length is 15 residues. Those enrolled, adults aged about 18 to 95 years, came from around 25 US areas. Cohort allocation depended upon clinical history that participants reported. Cohort 3 donors counted as recovered after two negative PCRs, clearance, or resolved symptoms.

The specimen was PBMCs or T cells enriched from blood (not recorded which). The receptor was derived from a man between 45 and 60 years old who had recovered from COVID-19. J is TRBJ2-2 and V is TRBV27; possibly TRBD2 for D (5 bases). For the CDR3, the DNA is TGTGCCAGCAGAATTGGACTTTTGAACACCGGGGAGCTGTTTTTT. This translates into CASRIGLLNTGELFF.